This paragraph covers one T cell receptor beta chain sequence. The entry originates in a study of blood T cell repertoires in COVID-19. Across the whole study: The United States, Italy and Spain provided the acute and convalescent COVID-19 samples. PBMCs, B-cell-depleted T cells, or T cells provided the cDNA or gDNA that made up the material.

Per the germline V gene, CDR1 is MDHEN and CDR2 is SYDVKM. The CDR3 has 16 residues. V lost 3 bases and J 0 bases, leaving 15 bases between the germline ends. In the original analysis: Quantification of nucleated cells was approximated via reference gene primer amplification. Here immunoSEQ multiplex PCR was the method, and the copy in TCRdb shows in-frame clones only, minus some. The D gene and trimming were derived from the DNA, and the V and J assignments and clone size from that table. The data show 200,000 to 300,000 clones, under 90% seen once. The chain recombines TRBV28 with TRBJ2-7, with D tentatively TRBD2 (6 bases). This TCR was recovered from a human donor in a cohort sampled during active COVID-19. Sequenced material: peripheral blood. The CDR3 loop reads CASSLGLGGLSYEQYF. The DNA for the CDR3 is TGTGCCAGCAGTTTGGGGTTGGGGGGACTCTCCTACGAGCAGTACTTC.